This entry lists 10 T cell receptor beta chains sequenced from one sample in a study of T cell responses to AZD1222 COVID-19 vaccine. Data came from immunoSEQ multiplex PCR; TCRdb stores just in-frame clones and leaves some out. The table includes 120,000 or so clones, approximately 94% detected once. This specimen was peripheral blood, taken 28 days after the second AZD1222 dose. These receptors all stem from an adult who received the AZD1222 COVID-19 vaccine.

This chain joins TRBV6-5 and TRBJ1-2; 7 bases are shared with TRBD1. Germline V gene data show CDR1 as MNHEY and CDR2 as SVGAGI. V was pared by 6 bases and J by 7 bases, with 11 bases of the junction left unmatched. The CDR3 covers 14 residues. The CDR3 spells CASSLKRDRTGYTF. The CDR3 coding sequence is TGTGCCAGCAGCCTTAAAAGGGACAGAACTGGCTACACCTTC.

Turning to this clone: The identical CDR3 is also encoded by other nucleotide sequences in the sample. V gene TRBV19 combines with J gene TRBJ1-1; possible D gene TRBD1, 5 bases. Germline V CDR1 and CDR2: LNHDA, SQIVND (reference sequence). Trimming shortened V by 3 bases and J by 1 base, and 9 bases separated the two germline ends. The CDR3 is 14 residues long. CDR3 in amino acids: CASSIQGRNTEAFF. The CDR3 bases are TGTGCCAGTAGTATCCAGGGTCGGAACACTGAAGCTTTCTTT.

The chain employs TRBV18 and TRBJ2-6; no clear D gene. V gave up 3 bases and J gave up 0 bases, with 9 bases separating them. The CDR3 is made up of 16 amino acids. Germline assignment: CDR1 KGHSH and CDR2 LQKENI. The CDR3 protein is CASSPAHSSGANVLTF. For the CDR3, the DNA is TGTGCCAGCTCACCCGCCCACAGCTCTGGGGCCAACGTCCTGACTTTC. Looking up the rest from reference TRBV18 and TRBJ2-6 gives the full variable domain: NAGVMQNPRHLVRRRGQEARLRCSPMKGHSHVYWYRQLPEEGLKFMVYLQKENIIDESGMPKERFSAEFPKEGPSILRIQQVVRGDSAAYFCASSPAHSSGANVLTFGAGSRLTVL.

The CDR3 is CASSADRGFFLGYTF. The CDR3 DNA sequence: TGTGCCAGCAGTGCGGACAGGGGGTTTTTTTTAGGCTACACCTTC. The V and J genes are TRBV2 and TRBJ1-2; 10 nucleotides align to TRBD1. The germline gives CDR1 SNHLY, CDR2 FYNNEI. The V gene end was trimmed by 4 bases and the J gene end by 8 bases; junction bases not matched to a gene: 10. This CDR3 spans 15 amino acids.

The CDR3 DNA reads as TGTGCCAGCAGGGCGAGCGGGGCGCCCCTCTCCTACGAGCAGTACTTC. Translating it yields CASRASGAPLSYEQYF. The chain recombines TRBV27 with TRBJ2-7; TRBD2 matches 7 bases. V trimming: 6 bases; J trimming: 0 bases; junction bases outside the gene matches: 11. The germline CDR1 and CDR2 sequences are MNHEY and SMNVEV (reference sequence). The CDR3 length is 16 residues.

This sequence joins TRBV30 and TRBJ2-1, with a possible D match to TRBD1 (6 bases). The CDR3 runs to 15 residues. The germline CDR1 and CDR2 sequences are GTSNPN and SVGIG (reference sequence). V lost 1 base, J lost 3 bases, and 13 bases lay in between. CDR3 nucleotide sequence: TGTGCCTGGAGTGGGGGGACACAGATCTACAATGAGCAGTTCTTC. Translated: CAWSGGTQIYNEQFF.

The chain combines TRBV11-2 with TRBJ1-1, with D possibly matching TRBD1 (5 bases). V was cut by 8 bases and J by 0 bases, with 10 bases left in between. Germline V gene lookup returns CDR1 SGHAT and CDR2 FQNNGV. The CDR3 consists of 13 residues. The CDR3 here is CASLRQLNTEAFF. Here the CDR3 DNA reads TGTGCCAGCCTTCGACAGCTGAACACTGAAGCTTTCTTT.

J is TRBJ1-2 and V is TRBV19; D gene unclear. Trimming cost V 4 bases and J 4 bases, with 4 bases left between them. CDR3 size: 11 residues. Germline V gene sequence: CDR1 LNHDA, CDR2 SQIVND (reference sequence). In DNA form, the CDR3 reads TGTGCCAGTAGTAACCCCTATGGCTACACCTTC. This sequence encodes CASSNPYGYTF.

The V call is TRBV19, the J call TRBJ2-7; 10 nucleotides align to TRBD2. Germline values: CDR1 LNHDA, CDR2 SQIVND (reference sequence). The V and J ends lost 4 bases and 5 bases, in that order; junction bases with no gene match: 17. CDR3 size: 18 residues. In nucleotides, the CDR3 is TGTGCCAGTAGTAGGGATTTCAGGACAGCGGGAGGGTTCCACGAGCAGTACTTC. Amino acid sequence: CASSRDFRTAGGFHEQYF.

This chain joins TRBV7-8 and TRBJ2-7; a weak D match, TRBD1 (6 bases). Germline CDR1 reads SGHVS; CDR2 reads FQNEAQ. Trimming removed 1 base at V and 0 bases at J, with 10 bases between. The CDR3 runs to 15 residues. The DNA for the CDR3 is TGTGCCAGCAGCTTAGGACGGGACAACTCCTACGAGCAGTACTTC. Protein: CASSLGRDNSYEQYF.